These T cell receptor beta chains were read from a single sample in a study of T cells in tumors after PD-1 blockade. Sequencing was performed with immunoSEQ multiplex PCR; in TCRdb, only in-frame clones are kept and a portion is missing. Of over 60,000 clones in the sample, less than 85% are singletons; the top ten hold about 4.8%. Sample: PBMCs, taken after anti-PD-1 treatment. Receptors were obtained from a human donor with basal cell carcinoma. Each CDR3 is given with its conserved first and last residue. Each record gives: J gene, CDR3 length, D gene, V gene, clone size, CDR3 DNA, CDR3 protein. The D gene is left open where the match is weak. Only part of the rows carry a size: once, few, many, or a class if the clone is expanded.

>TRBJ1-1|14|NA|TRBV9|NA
TGTGCCAGCAGCCCACGTTCAGCTAGCACTGAAGCTTTCTTT
CASSPRSASTEAFF
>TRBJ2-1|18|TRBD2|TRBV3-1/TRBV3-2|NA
TGTGCCAGCAGCCAGGGGATTAGCGGGGACCTACAGTATAATGAGCAGTTCTTC
CASSQGISGDLQYNEQFF
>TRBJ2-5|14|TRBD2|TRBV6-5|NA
TGTGCCAGCACATCTAGCGGGGTACCGGAGACCCAGTACTTC
CASTSSGVPETQYF
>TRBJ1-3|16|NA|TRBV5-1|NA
TGCGCCAGCAGCTTGGAAAAACCAGTGGCTGGAAACACCATATATTTT
CASSLEKPVAGNTIYF
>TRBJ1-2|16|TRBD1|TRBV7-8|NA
TGTGCCAGCAGCTTAGCGGGGACAGGGAAGAACTATGGCTACACCTTC
CASSLAGTGKNYGYTF
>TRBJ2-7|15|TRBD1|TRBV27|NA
TGTGCCAGCCGTGAATCCGGGACAGGGGTGTACGAGCAGTACTTC
CASRESGTGVYEQYF
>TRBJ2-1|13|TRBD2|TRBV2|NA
TGTGCCAGCAGGCTAGCGGGGAACAATGAGCAGTTCTTC
CASRLAGNNEQFF
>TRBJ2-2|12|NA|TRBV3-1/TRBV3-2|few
TGTGCCAGCGGAGGATACACCGGGGAGCTGTTTTTT
CASGGYTGELFF
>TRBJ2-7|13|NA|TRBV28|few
TGTGCCAGCAGTTTTAGGACGGCCTACGAGCAGTACTTC
CASSFRTAYEQYF
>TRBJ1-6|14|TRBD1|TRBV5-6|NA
TGTGCCAGCAGCGGCCCAGGGGGGAATTCACCCCTCCACTTT
CASSGPGGNSPLHF
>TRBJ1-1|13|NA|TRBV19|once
TGTGCCAGTAGTATGGACCGGGACGGTGAAGCTTTCTTT
CASSMDRDGEAFF